Given below is one TCR beta chain in context. Antigen unknown. This table comes from immunoSEQ multiplex PCR, and its TCRdb copy is limited to in-frame clones, with some not included. Among millions of clones listed, just over 90% were seen once. This sample was taken from a study of shared clonotypes between healthy human individuals. Splitting of CD4+ cells produced CD45RA+ naive and CD45RA-negative memory subsets. Study results and limitations: With a handful of donors compared, about 5.2% of naive CD4 clonotypes were shared. The sole specimen, blood, was sampled, and tissue repertoires likely differ.

CDR1 and CDR2 (germline): SGHAT, FQDESV (reference sequence). The CDR3 covers 14 residues. Unmatched junction bases numbered 3, after V lost 2 bases and J lost 4 bases. The sequence was collected from a man aged 18-30 years in good health. Sequencing was done on a sample of naive CD4+ T cells sorted from blood. The subset denotes: CD45RA+ positively selected. The chain recombines TRBV11-1 with TRBJ2-7; 9 bases line up with TRBD1. CDR3 sequence (DNA): TGTGCCAGCAGCTTACGGGACAGGGTGTACGAGCAGTACTTC. It specifies CASSLRDRVYEQYF.